Below, one T cell receptor (beta chain) is given with its context. What it binds is not known. The germline V and J ends were trimmed by 0 bases and 1 base, with 6 bases remaining between them. The V gene's germline CDR1 is SGHRS and CDR2 YFSETQ. The CDR3 contains 14 residues. These data come from a study of shared clonotypes between healthy human individuals. Across the study: A couple of female and a few male donors aged 18 to 49 were enrolled. Points from the study as a whole: The study found lower generation probabilities in non-shared clonotypes than in those shared by all four donors. Rarefaction showed sorted-subset sequencing was incomplete despite large depth.

Replicate PCRs from sorted subsets contained roughly 200 ng DNA, which is 31,000 or so T cell genomes. TCRdb's copy holds only in-frame clones and misses some; the assay was immunoSEQ multiplex PCR. The sample shows about 1.5 million clones, around 98% of them seen only once. The receptor comes from a man younger than 40 in good health. The V gene is TRBV5-1, the J gene TRBJ2-3; D not resolved. The sequenced sample consisted of naive CD4+ T cells sorted from blood. Subset described: CD45RA+ positively selected. CDR3 in DNA: TGCGCCAGCAGCTTGGAATACCGCACAGATACGCAGTATTTT. Protein product: CASSLEYRTDTQYF.